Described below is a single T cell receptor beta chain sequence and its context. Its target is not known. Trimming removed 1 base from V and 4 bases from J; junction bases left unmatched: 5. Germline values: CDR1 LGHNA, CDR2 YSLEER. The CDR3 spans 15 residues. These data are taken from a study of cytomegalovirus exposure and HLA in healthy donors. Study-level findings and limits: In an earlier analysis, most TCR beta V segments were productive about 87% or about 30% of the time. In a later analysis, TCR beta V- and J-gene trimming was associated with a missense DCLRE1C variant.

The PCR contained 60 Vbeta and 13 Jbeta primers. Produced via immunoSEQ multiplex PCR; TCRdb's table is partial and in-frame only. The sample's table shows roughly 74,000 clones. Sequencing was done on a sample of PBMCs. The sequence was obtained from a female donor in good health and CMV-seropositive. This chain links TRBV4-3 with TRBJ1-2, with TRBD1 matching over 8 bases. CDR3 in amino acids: CASSQAGGSGYGYTF. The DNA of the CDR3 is TGCGCCAGCAGCCAAGCAGGGGGCTCAGGCTATGGCTACACCTTC.